A single sample gave rise to the 20 T cell receptor beta chains below, sequenced in a study of T cells in Graves' hyperthyroidism and ophthalmopathy. What was amplified from RNA transcripts were TCR beta CDR3 regions. In the first-round RT-PCR of the TCR CDR3, the HTBI primer set was used. From the multiplex PCR reads, TCRdb called clonotypes with MiXCR, one entry per CDR3 protein. There are hundreds of thousands of distinct CDR3 sequences in the sample; 15% to 19% occur only once, and 7.5% to 8% lies in the top ten. The sequenced material came from blood. Source of these receptors: a woman under 30 with Graves' hyperthyroidism.

This clonotype has at least ten counts. This rearrangement joins TRBV27 to TRBJ2-7; D is perhaps TRBD2 (6 bases). The CDR3 covers 15 residues. The V gene's germline CDR1 is MNHEY and CDR2 SMNVEV (reference sequence). Between the trimmed V and J ends, which lost 0 bases and 0 bases, there was a span of 9 bases. DNA of the CDR3: TGTGCCAGCAGTTTATCAAGCGGGTTCTCCTACGAGCAGTACTTC. Translating gives CASSLSSGFSYEQYF.

This clonotype appeared many times. CDR3 loop: CTVSGRTQETQYF. The CDR3 bases are TGCACCGTTAGCGGGAGAACCCAAGAGACCCAGTACTTC. The rearrangement joins TRBV20-1 to TRBJ2-5, with TRBD2 matching 9 bases. Looked up from germline, CDR1 is DFQATT and CDR2 is SNEGSKA (reference sequence). This CDR3 spans 13 amino acids.

This clonotype came up a few times. The chain carries TRBV6-2 or TRBV6-3 and TRBJ2-7; 10 positions match TRBD2. V lost 6 bases, J lost 3 bases, and 14 bases stayed unmatched. Per the germline V gene, CDR1 is MNHEY and CDR2 is SVGEGT. This CDR3 contains 17 residues. CDR3 bases: TGTGCCAGCAGCTCAAATTCTTTAGCGGGGGGTCGCTACGAGCAGTACTTC. Translated: CASSSNSLAGGRYEQYF.

On this clonotype itself: At one end the junction does not follow the germline gene, possibly because of a read error. This rearrangement joins TRBV12-3 or TRBV12-4 to TRBJ2-1; D is tentatively TRBD1 or TRBD2 (5 bases each). The CDR3 runs to 13 residues. The CDR3 loop is CASSRPLVGEPFF. The CDR3 DNA sequence: TGTGCCAGCAGCAGACCTTTGGTAGGGGAGCCGTTCTTC.

V and J are TRBV10-3 and TRBJ1-5; TRBD1 matches 9 bases. The CDR3 length is 16 residues. V trimming: 4 bases; J trimming: 2 bases; junction bases outside the gene matches: 6. The germline V gene encodes CDR1 ENHRY and CDR2 SYGVKD. The CDR3 bases are TGTGCCATCAGTGGACAGGGGGGTCTCGGCAATCAGCCCCAGCATTTT. Protein product: CAISGQGGLGNQPQHF.

At least ten counts were recorded for this clonotype. V and J are TRBV6-1 and TRBJ2-3; TRBD1 matches 9 bases. V trimming: 6 bases; J trimming: 4 bases; junction bases outside the gene matches: 2. The CDR3 is 13 amino acids. Germline V gene lookup returns CDR1 MNHNS and CDR2 SASEGT. CDR3 region: CASRTGGSDTQYF. The CDR3, as DNA: TGTGCCAGCAGGACAGGGGGATCAGATACGCAGTATTTT.

At least ten counts were recorded for this clonotype. The genes are TRBV6-1 and TRBJ1-1; a possible D gene is TRBD1 (5 bases). Germline V gene sequence: CDR1 MNHNS, CDR2 SASEGT. The CDR3 runs to 14 residues. Trimming took 6 bases from V and 0 from J, leaving 11 bases between them. CDR3: CASRTWGVNTEAFF. The CDR3 nucleotides are TGTGCCAGCAGGACCTGGGGGGTGAACACTGAAGCTTTCTTT.

At least ten counts were recorded for this clonotype. This rearrangement joins TRBV28 to TRBJ1-2; D unresolved. Germline V gene sequence: CDR1 MDHEN, CDR2 SYDVKM. Trimming shortened V by 10 bases and J by 5 bases, and 23 bases separated the two germline ends. The CDR3 is 15 residues long. CDR3 amino acids: CATKGQPIYIYGYTF. CDR3 in DNA: TGTGCCACAAAGGGCCAACCGATATACATTTATGGCTACACCTTC.

The chain joins TRBV13 to TRBJ1-2, with 7 bases matching TRBD1. Germline V gene sequence: CDR1 PRHDT, CDR2 FYEKMQ (reference sequence). This CDR3 comprises 14 residues. Unmatched junction bases numbered 9, after V lost 6 bases and J lost 5 bases. Written as DNA, the CDR3 is TGTGCCAGCAGTCTATCCGGGACAGAATATGGCTACACCTTC. It yields the protein CASSLSGTEYGYTF.

The chain combines TRBV4-2 with TRBJ2-1; 7 bases are shared with TRBD2. CDR1 is LGHNA, CDR2 YNFKEQ, per germline. This CDR3 is built from 16 residues. V shed 1 base and J 4 bases; nucleotides not matched to a gene: 7. The CDR3 region has the DNA TGTGCCAGCAGCCAAGTTTTGGGGGGGGTATACAATGAGCAGTTCTTC. Protein product: CASSQVLGGVYNEQFF.

This clonotype was observed at least ten times. The chain employs TRBV9 and TRBJ2-5; TRBD2 matches 9 bases. CDR1 and CDR2 (germline): SGDLS, YYNGEE. V dropped 0 bases and J dropped 4; count of bases not matched to a gene: 4. CDR3 size: 15 residues. CDR3 region: CASSVGGGGGETQYF. The CDR3 DNA follows: TGTGCCAGCAGCGTAGGCGGGGGGGGTGGAGAGACCCAGTACTTC.

This clonotype was detected many times. For the CDR3, the DNA is TGTGCCAGCAGCTCTCTGGGAGGGCCGAACACTGAAGCTTTCTTT. Protein: CASSSLGGPNTEAFF. The genes are TRBV3-1 and TRBJ1-1; D ambiguous. The V end was cut by 5 bases, the J end by 1 base, with 14 bases between. CDR3 size: 15 residues. CDR1 is LGHDT, CDR2 YNNKEL, per germline (reference sequence).

This chain uses TRBV19 with TRBJ2-6, with TRBD1 identical over 9 bases. CDR1 and CDR2 (germline): LNHDA, SQIVND (reference sequence). V dropped 5 bases and J dropped 2; count of bases not matched to a gene: 4. CDR3 length: 16 amino acids. CDR3: CASSQQGAPGANVLTF. In DNA, the CDR3 is TGTGCCAGTAGTCAACAGGGGGCGCCTGGGGCCAACGTCCTGACTTTC.

This clonotype was observed at least ten times. This chain connects TRBV11-2 to TRBJ2-1; D gene unclear. The CDR3 has 15 amino acids. CDR1 SGHAT and CDR2 FQNNGV come from the germline V gene. Trimming took off 3 bases at V and 4 bases at J, with 13 bases between the two ends. The CDR3 bases are TGTGCCAGCAGCTTTCGAGACCTTGGATACAATGAGCAGTTCTTC. This codes for CASSFRDLGYNEQFF.

This clonotype was observed many times. The chain has TRBV20-1 and TRBJ2-1, with 11 bases identical to TRBD2. The CDR3 length is 14 residues. Unmatched junction bases numbered 4, after V lost 6 bases and J lost 3 bases. Per the germline V gene, CDR1 is DFQATT and CDR2 is SNEGSKA (reference sequence). DNA for the CDR3: TGCAGTGCGGCGCTAGCGGGGGGCTACAATGAGCAGTTCTTC. This codes for CSAALAGGYNEQFF.

The chain combines TRBV4-1 with TRBJ1-2; 10 bases agree with TRBD1. The CDR3 has 15 residues. Germline V lookup: CDR1 MGHRA, CDR2 YSYEKL. V shed 0 bases and J 4 bases; nucleotides not matched to a gene: 2. The CDR3 region has the DNA TGCGCCAGCAGCCAAGATCGGGACAGGGGCTATGGCTACACCTTC. Protein product: CASSQDRDRGYGYTF.

The chain carries TRBV29-1 and TRBJ2-3; D might be TRBD2 (6 bases). The V end was cut by 4 bases, the J end by 4 bases, with 15 bases between. The CDR3 sequence is 14 residues long. Germline V gene sequence: CDR1 SQVTM, CDR2 ANQGSEA. This CDR3 is CSVVAGRGADTQYF. The DNA of the CDR3 is TGCAGCGTTGTAGCCGGGAGAGGCGCAGATACGCAGTATTTT.

This clonotype was seen many times. The chain couples TRBV6-1 to TRBJ1-3; no clear D gene. The length of the CDR3 is 12 residues. V gave up 6 bases and J gave up 4 bases, with 7 bases separating them. Looked up from germline, CDR1 is MNHNS and CDR2 is SASEGT. The CDR3 nucleotides read TGTGCCAGCAGAGCCACAGGAAACACCATATATTTT. Translation: CASRATGNTIYF.

This clonotype has a count of ten or more. CDR3 sequence: CAISPTGGKTDTQYF. In DNA form, the CDR3 reads TGTGCCATCAGTCCCACAGGGGGCAAGACAGATACGCAGTATTTT. The chain is built from TRBV10-3 and TRBJ2-3, with 9 bases that match TRBD1. Germline trimming cut 5 bases from V and 3 bases from J; bases unmatched to any gene: 6. The CDR3 is made up of 15 amino acids. Germline values: CDR1 ENHRY, CDR2 SYGVKD.

This clonotype was observed at least ten times. This chain connects TRBV5-1 to TRBJ2-7; D not certain. The CDR3 runs 14 residues. From germline, CDR1 is SGHRS and CDR2 YFSETQ. Trimming took 1 base from V and 0 from J, leaving 8 bases between them. In DNA form, the CDR3 reads TGCGCCAGCAGCTTGCCCTCGACCTCCTACGAGCAGTACTTC. Its translation is CASSLPSTSYEQYF.